Each of the 13 T cell receptor beta chains below was sequenced from the same sample in a study of untreated major depressive disorder. General study results and limits: Compared with controls, depressed patients showed more TRBV05-01 (Vbeta 5.1) usage in CD4+ T cells.

These TCRs are of unknown antigen specificity. Measured with immunoSEQ multiplex PCR; TCRdb has only the in-frame clones, and not every one. Of more than 25,000 clones listed, about 91% were seen once; the top ten hold 0.7% to 0.85%. Specimen: CD4+ T cells from PBMCs. The receptors derive from a woman aged 25 to 45 with major depressive disorder.

This clone was seen a single time. The genes are TRBV7-6 and TRBJ2-7; TRBD2 aligns across 9 bases. Germline V gene data show CDR1 as SGHVS and CDR2 as FNYEAQ. V trimming: 5 bases; J trimming: 1 base; junction bases outside the gene matches: 6. The CDR3 is made up of 15 amino acids. In nucleotides, the CDR3 is TGTGCCAGCAGCCGTAATAGCGGGAGTTCCTACGAGCAGTACTTC. This encodes CASSRNSGSSYEQYF.

The chain employs TRBV18 and TRBJ2-5; D may correspond to TRBD1 or TRBD2 (5 bases each). The CDR3 has 16 amino acids. The germline V gene encodes CDR1 KGHSH and CDR2 LQKENI. Trimming removed 4 bases from V and 2 bases from J, with 17 bases in between. CDR3 nucleotides: TGTGCCAGCTCACTCTACGGGGAGAGGGGACAAGAGACCCAGTACTTC. This codes for CASSLYGERGQETQYF.

V gene TRBV27 combines with J gene TRBJ1-2, with D maybe TRBD1 (5 bases). CDR1 is MNHEY, CDR2 SMNVEV, per germline (reference sequence). Trimming pared 3 bases from V and 6 bases from J, leaving 11 bases between. The CDR3 has 13 amino acids. The CDR3 nucleotides are TGTGCCAGCAGTTTCGGCAAAGGGGATGGCTACACCTTC. It is translated as CASSFGKGDGYTF.

The rearrangement links TRBV30 to TRBJ1-5, with a weak D call TRBD1 (5 bases). This CDR3 is 14 amino acids long. Germline V gene data show CDR1 as GTSNPN and CDR2 as SVGIG (reference sequence). Between the trimmed V and J ends, which lost 6 bases and 2 bases, there was a span of 14 bases. The CDR3 protein is CACLGAPGNQPQHF. The CDR3 DNA follows: TGTGCCTGCTTAGGGGCGCCAGGCAATCAGCCCCAGCATTTT. The full variable domain, in which reference TRBV30 and TRBJ1-5 provide the parts outside the CDR3, is SQTIHQWPATLVQPVGSPLSLECTVEGTSNPNLYWYRQAAGRGLQLLFYSVGIGQISSEVPQNLSASRPQDRQFILSSKKLLLSDSGFYLCACLGAPGNQPQHFGDGTRLSIL.

V usage is TRBV11-3 and J usage is TRBJ1-2; TRBD1 agrees at 9 bases. The CDR3 totals 20 residues. Germline V gene lookup returns CDR1 SGHNT and CDR2 YENEEA. J gave up 0 bases and V 1 base, and 15 bases lay outside the gene matches. The CDR3 nucleotides read TGTGCCAGCAGCTTAGGCGGGACAGGGATAATCCCCCCAGCTAACTATGGCTACACCTTC. This encodes CASSLGGTGIIPPANYGYTF.

The rearrangement uses TRBV5-6 and TRBJ2-5; D is unclear. This CDR3 contains 13 residues. Looked up from germline, CDR1 is SGHDT and CDR2 is YYEEEE. The V end was cut by 5 bases, the J end by 4 bases, with 12 bases between. For the CDR3, the DNA is TGTGCCAGCAGAAGCCGAGGCGGAGAGACCCAGTACTTC. Protein: CASRSRGGETQYF.

The chain recombines TRBV9 with TRBJ2-1; maybe TRBD2 (5 bases). CDR1 is SGDLS, CDR2 YYNGEE, per germline. This CDR3 region has 16 residues. V lost 2 bases and J lost 0, with 12 bases in between. Here the CDR3 DNA reads TGTGCCAGCAGCGTCGAGGGCAGAAGCTCCTACAATGAGCAGTTCTTC. It translates to CASSVEGRSSYNEQFF.

The V call is TRBV13, the J call TRBJ2-7, with D perhaps TRBD2 (5 bases). Germline values: CDR1 PRHDT, CDR2 FYEKMQ (reference sequence). CDR3 length: 15 residues. V lost 6 bases, J lost 6 bases, and 21 bases lay in between. CDR3 coding DNA: TGTGCCAGCAGTAGGAAGAGCCTCGGTGGAGGCGAGCAGTACTTC. As protein: CASSRKSLGGGEQYF.

This chain links TRBV7-3 with TRBJ2-1, with D unresolved. Deletions cut 1 base from V and 10 bases from J, with 8 bases between. From germline, CDR1 is SGHTA and CDR2 FQGTGA. The CDR3 is 12 residues long. The CDR3: CASSLNGNEQFF. In nucleotides, the CDR3 is TGTGCCAGCAGCTTAAACGGTAACGAGCAGTTCTTC.

V usage is TRBV7-2 and J usage is TRBJ2-3, with unresolved D. The CDR3 totals 15 residues. Germline V gene lookup returns CDR1 SGHTA and CDR2 FQGNSA. V gave up 1 base and J gave up 8 bases, with 16 bases separating them. CDR3 amino acids: CASSLGVGPGSTQYF. The CDR3 DNA is TGTGCCAGCAGCTTAGGGGTGGGTCCCGGCAGTACGCAGTATTTT.

The chain links TRBV5-1 to TRBJ1-3; 7 bases match TRBD1. Trimming took 0 bases from V and 7 from J; bases not matched to a gene: 7. Germline values: CDR1 SGHRS, CDR2 YFSETQ. The CDR3 spans 15 residues. The CDR3: CASSLGQGVGNTIYF. The CDR3 DNA sequence: TGCGCCAGCAGCTTGGGACAGGGTGTAGGGAACACCATATATTTT.

The DNA of the CDR3 is TGTGCCATCAGTCTAGGGGGCATGGAGTACACTGAAGCTTTCTTT. As protein: CAISLGGMEYTEAFF. The gene calls are TRBV10-3 and TRBJ1-1, with 7 positions matching TRBD1. Germline V gene data show CDR1 as ENHRY and CDR2 as SYGVKD. This CDR3 comprises 15 residues. Trimming at V came to 5 bases and at J to 3 bases, leaving 9 bases not matched to a gene.

This chain links TRBV7-8 with TRBJ2-3; 7 bases align to TRBD2. CDR1 is SGHVS and CDR2 is FQNEAQ in the germline V gene. With V trimmed by 2 bases and J by 4 bases, 21 bases remained unmatched. The CDR3 extends over 20 amino acids. DNA for the CDR3: TGTGCCAGCAGCTTATACCCCTTAGGCGGGAGCGGGACCCGTCCAGATACGCAGTATTTT. It codes for CASSLYPLGGSGTRPDTQYF.